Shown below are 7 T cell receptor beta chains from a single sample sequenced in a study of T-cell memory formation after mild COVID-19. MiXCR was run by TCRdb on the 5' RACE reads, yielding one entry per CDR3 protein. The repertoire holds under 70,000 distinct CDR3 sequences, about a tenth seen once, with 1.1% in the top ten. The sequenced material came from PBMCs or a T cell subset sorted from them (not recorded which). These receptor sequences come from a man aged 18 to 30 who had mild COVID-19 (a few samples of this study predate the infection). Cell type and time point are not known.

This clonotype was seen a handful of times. The DNA of the CDR3 is TGTGCCAGCACTGCAGCAGGGATTAACACTGAAGCTTTCTTT. This codes for CASTAAGINTEAFF. The chain links TRBV7-2 to TRBJ1-1; tentatively, D is TRBD1 (5 bases). V dropped 7 bases and J dropped 2 bases, with 14 bases sitting between them. This CDR3 has 14 residues. CDR1 SGHTA and CDR2 FQGNSA come from the germline V gene. Based on the CDR3 plus reference TRBV7-2 and TRBJ1-1, the full variable domain is GAGVSQSPSNKVTEKGKDVELRCDPISGHTALYWYRQSLGQGLEFLIYFQGNSAPDKSGLPSDRFSAERTGGSVSTLTIQRTQQEDSAVYLCASTAAGINTEAFFGQGTRLTVV.

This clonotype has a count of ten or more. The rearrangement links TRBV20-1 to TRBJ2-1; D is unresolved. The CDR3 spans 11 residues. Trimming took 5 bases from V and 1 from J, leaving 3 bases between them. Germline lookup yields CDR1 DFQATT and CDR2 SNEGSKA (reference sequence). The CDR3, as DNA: TGCAGTGCTCGTTCCTACAATGAGCAGTTCTTC. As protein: CSARSYNEQFF.

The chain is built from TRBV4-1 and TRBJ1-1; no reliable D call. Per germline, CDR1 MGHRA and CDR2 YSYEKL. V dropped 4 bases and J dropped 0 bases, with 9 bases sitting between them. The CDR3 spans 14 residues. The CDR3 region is CASSPIGVNTEAFF. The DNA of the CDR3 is TGCGCCAGCAGCCCCATTGGGGTGAACACTGAAGCTTTCTTT.

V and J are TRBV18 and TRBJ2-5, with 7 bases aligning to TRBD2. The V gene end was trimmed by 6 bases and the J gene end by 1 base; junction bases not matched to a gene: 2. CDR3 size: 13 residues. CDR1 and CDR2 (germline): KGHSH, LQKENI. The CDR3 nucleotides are TGTGCCAGCTCCGGGGGGAGCCAAGAGACCCAGTACTTC. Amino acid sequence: CASSGGSQETQYF.

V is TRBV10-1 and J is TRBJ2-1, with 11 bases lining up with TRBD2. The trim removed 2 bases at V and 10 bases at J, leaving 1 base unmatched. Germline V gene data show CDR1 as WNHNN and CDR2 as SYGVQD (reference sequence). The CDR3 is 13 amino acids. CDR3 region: CASSEVAGGEQFF. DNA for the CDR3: TGCGCCAGCAGTGAGGTAGCGGGGGGGGAGCAGTTCTTC.

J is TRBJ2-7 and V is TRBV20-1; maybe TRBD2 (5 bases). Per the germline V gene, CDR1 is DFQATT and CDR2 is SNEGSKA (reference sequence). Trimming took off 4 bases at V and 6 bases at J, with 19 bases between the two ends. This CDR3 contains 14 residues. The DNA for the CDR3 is TGCAGTGCTATTTCACGGGGTGTTTGGATCGAGCAGTACTTC. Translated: CSAISRGVWIEQYF.

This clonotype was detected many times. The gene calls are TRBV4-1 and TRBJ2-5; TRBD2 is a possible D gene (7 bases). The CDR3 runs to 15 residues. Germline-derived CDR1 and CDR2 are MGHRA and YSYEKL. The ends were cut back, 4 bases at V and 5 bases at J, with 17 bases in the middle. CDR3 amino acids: CASSPVRGARETQYF. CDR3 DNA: TGCGCCAGCAGCCCGGTCCGGGGGGCTCGGGAGACCCAGTACTTC.